This TCR beta chain is from a study of blood T cell repertoires in COVID-19. Germline V gene sequence: CDR1 SGHTA, CDR2 FQGNSA. The CDR3 spans 13 residues. Trimming removed 0 bases from V and 4 bases from J, with 4 bases in between. Clones were read by immunoSEQ multiplex PCR, and TCRdb kept only the in-frame ones, dropping some. Among 250,000 or so clones listed, 83% were seen once. Individuals drawn from around 24 US areas were about 18 to 90 years old. Input material: PBMCs or T cells enriched from blood (not recorded which). The TCR originated in a middle-aged woman who had been exposed to COVID-19. The J gene is TRBJ1-5, the V gene TRBV7-2; D is unresolved. The chain's CDR3 is CASSLALNQPQHF. CDR3 nucleotides: TGTGCCAGCAGCTTAGCGCTAAATCAGCCCCAGCATTTT. Complete variable domain (other parts from reference TRBV7-2 and TRBJ1-5): GAGVSQSPSNKVTEKGKDVELRCDPISGHTALYWYRQSLGQGLEFLIYFQGNSAPDKSGLPSDRFSAERTGGSVSTLTIQRTQQEDSAVYLCASSLALNQPQHFGDGTRLSIL.